The sample holds many counts of the clone carrying this T cell receptor (beta chain). This CDR3 comprises 15 residues. Trimming cost V 0 bases and J 3 bases, with 7 bases left between them. In germline, CDR1 is SGHRS, CDR2 YFSETQ. This record comes from a study of blood T cells in healthy people across ages. Using a J-beta primer mix together with a sample-barcoded 5' primer, a second PCR was run for about 6 to 12 cycles. TCRdb re-analysed the 5' RACE reads in MiXCR, keeping a single row per CDR3 protein. The sample has over 500,000 distinct CDR3 sequences; approximately 52% are singletons. This clonotype was obtained from a woman aged 80 or over in good health. The V gene is TRBV5-1, the J gene TRBJ2-6, with TRBD1 as a possible D gene (5 bases). Sequencing input: blood. The CDR3 DNA is TGCGCCAGCAGCTTGGAGGGGCGTGGGGCCAACGTCCTGACTTTC. It codes for CASSLEGRGANVLTF.